This T cell receptor (beta chain) was captured by sequencing in a study of T cells in Graves' hyperthyroidism and ophthalmopathy. Whole-study findings and limits: In simple terms, a model built on 13 V-J features told ophthalmopathy apart from stable hyperthyroidism.

Amplification of TCR beta CDR3 regions was performed using RNA transcripts as template. Using the HTBI primer set, a first-round RT-PCR was run on the TCR CDR3. Using its own MiXCR run on the multiplex PCR reads, TCRdb lists one record per CDR3 protein. This sample has some 600,000 distinct CDR3 sequences, with approximately 15% found just once. The germline V gene encodes CDR1 SQVTM and CDR2 ANQGSEA. The V segment lost 7 bases and the J segment 1 base; nucleotides outside the gene matches: 9. CDR3 length: 15 residues. Concerning this clonotype: The antigen remains unidentified.

The sequenced sample consisted of blood. The TCR was taken from a woman aged 25 to 39 with Graves' hyperthyroidism that later progressed to Graves' ophthalmopathy. The chain uses TRBV29-1 and TRBJ1-1; 10 bases match TRBD1. CDR3: CSAKSGDRGNTEAFF. In DNA, the CDR3 is TGCAGCGCCAAGTCCGGGGACAGGGGGAACACTGAAGCTTTCTTT.